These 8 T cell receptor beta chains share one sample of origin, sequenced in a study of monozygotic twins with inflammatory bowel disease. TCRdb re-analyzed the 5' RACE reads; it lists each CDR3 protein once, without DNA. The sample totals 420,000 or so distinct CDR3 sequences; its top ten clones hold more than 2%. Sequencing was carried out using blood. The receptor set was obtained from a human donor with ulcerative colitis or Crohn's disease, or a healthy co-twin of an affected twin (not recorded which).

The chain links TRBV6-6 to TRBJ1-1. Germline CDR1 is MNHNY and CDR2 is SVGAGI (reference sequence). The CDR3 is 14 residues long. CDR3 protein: CASSPRKSNTEAFF.

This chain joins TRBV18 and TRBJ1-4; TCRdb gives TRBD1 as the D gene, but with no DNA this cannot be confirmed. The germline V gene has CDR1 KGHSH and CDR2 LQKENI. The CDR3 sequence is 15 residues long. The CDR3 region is CASSAQQGSNEKLFF.

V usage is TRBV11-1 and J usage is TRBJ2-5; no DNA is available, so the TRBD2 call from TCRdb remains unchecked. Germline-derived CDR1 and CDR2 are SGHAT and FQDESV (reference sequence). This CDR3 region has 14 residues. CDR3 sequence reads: CASSRPLGERSQYF.

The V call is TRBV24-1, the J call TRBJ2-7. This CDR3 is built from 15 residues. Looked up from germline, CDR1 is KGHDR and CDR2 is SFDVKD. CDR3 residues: CATSDLGPDSYEQYF.

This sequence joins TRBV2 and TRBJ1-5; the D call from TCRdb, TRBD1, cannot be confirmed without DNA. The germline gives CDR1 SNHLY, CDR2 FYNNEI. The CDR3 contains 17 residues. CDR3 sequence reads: CASIPGEGGAGNQPQHF.

The CDR3 region is CASSFTIDRVEDTQYF. This sequence joins TRBV7-9 and TRBJ2-3; without DNA, the TCRdb call of TRBD1 cannot be checked. The CDR3 sequence is 16 residues long. From germline, CDR1 is SEHNR and CDR2 FQNEAQ (reference sequence).

CDR3 region: CASSVAASGGAHNEQFF. The V and J genes are TRBV9 and TRBJ2-1; TCRdb lists TRBD2, though no DNA is available to test this call. CDR3 length equals 17 residues. Germline-derived CDR1 and CDR2 are SGDLS and YYNGEE.

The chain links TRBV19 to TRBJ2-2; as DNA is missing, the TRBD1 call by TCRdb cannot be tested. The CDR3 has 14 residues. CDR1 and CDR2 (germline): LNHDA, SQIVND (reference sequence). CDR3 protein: CASIRGANTGELFF.